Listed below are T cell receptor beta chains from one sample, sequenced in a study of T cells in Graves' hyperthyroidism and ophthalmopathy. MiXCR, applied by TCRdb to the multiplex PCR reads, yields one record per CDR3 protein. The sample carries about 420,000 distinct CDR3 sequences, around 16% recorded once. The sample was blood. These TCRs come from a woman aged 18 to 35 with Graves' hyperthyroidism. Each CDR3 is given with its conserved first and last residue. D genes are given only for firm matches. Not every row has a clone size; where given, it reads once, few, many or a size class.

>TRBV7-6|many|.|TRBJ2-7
CASSLETGYEQYF
TGTGCCAGCAGCTTAGAAACAGGTTACGAGCAGTACTTC
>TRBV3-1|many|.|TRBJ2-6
CASSQDPGRKAGANVLTF
TGTGCCAGCAGCCAAGATCCGGGGAGGAAAGCTGGGGCCAACGTCCTGACTTTC
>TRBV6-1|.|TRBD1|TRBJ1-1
CASRGQPMNTEAFF
TGTGCCAGCAGGGGACAGCCGATGAACACTGAAGCTTTCTTT
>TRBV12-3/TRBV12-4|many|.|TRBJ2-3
CASSKDGQKRDTQYF
TGTGCCAGCAGTAAAGACGGACAGAAGAGAGATACGCAGTATTTT
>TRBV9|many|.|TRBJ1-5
CASSVGGQGNQPQHF
TGTGCCAGCAGCGTAGGGGGGCAGGGCAATCAGCCCCAGCATTTT
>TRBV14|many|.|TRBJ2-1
CASSQETGRSWASGEQFF
TGTGCCAGCAGCCAAGAAACAGGTAGATCTTGGGCGTCCGGGGAGCAGTTCTTC
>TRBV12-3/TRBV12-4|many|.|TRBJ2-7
CASSPRRGGYEQYF
TGTGCCAGCAGTCCCAGGCGGGGTGGGTACGAGCAGTACTTC
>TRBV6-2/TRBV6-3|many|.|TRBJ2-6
CASTRPNSGANVLTF
TGTGCCAGCACGCGGCCCAACTCTGGGGCCAACGTCCTGACTTTC
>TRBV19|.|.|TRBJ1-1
CASSRQGPTEAFF
TGTGCCAGTAGTAGGCAGGGACCCACTGAAGCTTTCTTT
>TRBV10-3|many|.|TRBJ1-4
CAISPTATNEKLFF
TGTGCCATCAGCCCCACTGCAACTAATGAAAAACTGTTTTTT
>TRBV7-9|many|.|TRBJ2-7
CASSPGLGYEQYF
TGTGCCAGCAGCCCTGGACTGGGCTACGAGCAGTACTTC
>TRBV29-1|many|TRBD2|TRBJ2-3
CSVPGLAGAHGDTQYF
TGCAGCGTTCCGGGACTAGCGGGAGCTCATGGAGATACGCAGTATTTT
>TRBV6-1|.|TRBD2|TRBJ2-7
CASSVGGGGFDEQYF
TGTGCCAGCAGTGTCGGCGGGGGGGGGTTCGATGAGCAGTACTTC
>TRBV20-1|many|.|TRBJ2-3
CSARTPGTDTQYF
TGCAGTGCCCGCACCCCTGGCACAGATACGCAGTATTTT
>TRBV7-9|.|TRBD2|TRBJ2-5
CASSLDAAGGPRETQYF
TGTGCCAGCAGCTTAGATGCAGCGGGAGGGCCGCGAGAGACCCAGTACTTC
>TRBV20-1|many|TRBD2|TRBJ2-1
CSARASSGETHNEQFF
TGCAGTGCTAGAGCCAGCAGCGGGGAGACCCACAATGAGCAGTTCTTC
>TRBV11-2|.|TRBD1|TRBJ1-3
CASSLMRGQGVGSGNTIYF
TGTGCCAGCAGCTTAATGCGGGGACAGGGGGTCGGCTCTGGAAACACCATATATTTT
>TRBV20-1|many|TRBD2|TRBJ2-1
CSASPASGRTPRQFF
TGCAGTGCCAGCCCTGCTAGCGGGCGCACCCCCCGGCAGTTCTTC
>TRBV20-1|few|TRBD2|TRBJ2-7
CSASGLAGVSYSYEQYF
TGCAGTGCCTCGGGACTAGCGGGAGTTTCTTACTCCTACGAGCAGTACTTC
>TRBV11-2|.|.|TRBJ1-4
CASSGGGFNEKLFF
TGTGCCAGCAGCGGGGGGGGCTTTAATGAAAAACTGTTTTTT
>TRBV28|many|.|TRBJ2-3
CASSLSPVTDTQYF
TGTGCCAGCAGTTTATCCCCAGTCACAGATACGCAGTATTTT
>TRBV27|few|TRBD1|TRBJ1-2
CASSSSITGDGYTF
TGTGCCAGCAGTTCATCCATCACAGGGGATGGCTACACCTTC
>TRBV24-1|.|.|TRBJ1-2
CATSDLDTTSSGYTF
TGTGCCACCAGTGACTTGGACACGACTTCAAGTGGCTACACCTTC
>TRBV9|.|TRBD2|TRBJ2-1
CASSVSSGRGNEQFF
TGTGCCAGCAGCGTAAGTAGCGGGAGAGGGAATGAGCAGTTCTTC
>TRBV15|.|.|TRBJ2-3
CATSRGQDVVDTQYF
TGTGCCACCAGCAGAGGACAGGACGTCGTAGATACGCAGTATTTT
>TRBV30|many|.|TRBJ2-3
CAWSVRRGTDTQYF
TGTGCCTGGAGTGTACGACGAGGCACAGATACGCAGTATTTT
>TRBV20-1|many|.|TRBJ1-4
CSARDRRTANEKLFF
TGCAGTGCTAGAGATCGTAGGACAGCTAATGAAAAACTGTTTTTT
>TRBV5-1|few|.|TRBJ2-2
CASSLRRYTGELFF
TGCGCCAGCAGCCTCAGGAGGTACACCGGGGAGCTGTTTTTT